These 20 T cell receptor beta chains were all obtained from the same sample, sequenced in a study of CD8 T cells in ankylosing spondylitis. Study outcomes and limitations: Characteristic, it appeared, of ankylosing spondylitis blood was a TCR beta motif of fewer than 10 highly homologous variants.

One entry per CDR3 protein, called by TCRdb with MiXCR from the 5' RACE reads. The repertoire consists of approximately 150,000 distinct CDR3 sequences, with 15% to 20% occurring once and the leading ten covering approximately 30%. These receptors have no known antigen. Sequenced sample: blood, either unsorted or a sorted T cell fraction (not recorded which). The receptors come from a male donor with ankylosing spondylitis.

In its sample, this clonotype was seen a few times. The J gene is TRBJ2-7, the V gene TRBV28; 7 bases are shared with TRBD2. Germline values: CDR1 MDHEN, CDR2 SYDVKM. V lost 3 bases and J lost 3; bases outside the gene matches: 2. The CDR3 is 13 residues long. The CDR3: CASSFERGYEQYF. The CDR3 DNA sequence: TGTGCCAGCAGTTTCGAGCGGGGCTACGAGCAGTACTTC. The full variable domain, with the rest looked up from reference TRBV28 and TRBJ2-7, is DVKVTQSSRYLVKRTGEKVFLECVQDMDHENMFWYRQDPGLGLRLIYFSYDVKMKEKGDIPEGYSVSREKKERFSLILESASTNQTSMYLCASSFERGYEQYFGPGTRLTVT.

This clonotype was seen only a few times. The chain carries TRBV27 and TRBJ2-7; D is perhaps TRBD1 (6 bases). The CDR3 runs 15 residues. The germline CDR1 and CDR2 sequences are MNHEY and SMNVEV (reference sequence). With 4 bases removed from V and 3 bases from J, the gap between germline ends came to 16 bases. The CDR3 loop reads CASSSTTGFYYEQYF. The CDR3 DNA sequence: TGTGCCAGCAGTTCAACTACAGGGTTCTACTACGAGCAGTACTTC.

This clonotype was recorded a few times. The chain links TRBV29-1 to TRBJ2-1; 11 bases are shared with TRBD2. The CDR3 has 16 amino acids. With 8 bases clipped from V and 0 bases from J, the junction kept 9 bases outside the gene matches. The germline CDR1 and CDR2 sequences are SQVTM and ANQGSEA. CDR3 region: CSTRLAGIPSYNEQFF. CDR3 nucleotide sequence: TGCAGCACAAGACTAGCGGGAATCCCCTCCTACAATGAGCAGTTCTTC.

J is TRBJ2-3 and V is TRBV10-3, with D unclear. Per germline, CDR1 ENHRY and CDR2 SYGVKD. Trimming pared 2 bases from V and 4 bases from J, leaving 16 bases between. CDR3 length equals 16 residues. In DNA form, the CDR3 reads TGTGCCATCAGTGAGCCGGAAGTGAGCGTGGCAGATACGCAGTATTTT. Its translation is CAISEPEVSVADTQYF.

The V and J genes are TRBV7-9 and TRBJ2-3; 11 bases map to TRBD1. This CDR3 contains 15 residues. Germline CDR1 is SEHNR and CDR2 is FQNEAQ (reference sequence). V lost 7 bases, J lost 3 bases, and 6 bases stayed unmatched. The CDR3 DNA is TGTGCCAGCATCCCCGGGACAGGGGGAACAGATACGCAGTATTTT. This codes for CASIPGTGGTDTQYF.

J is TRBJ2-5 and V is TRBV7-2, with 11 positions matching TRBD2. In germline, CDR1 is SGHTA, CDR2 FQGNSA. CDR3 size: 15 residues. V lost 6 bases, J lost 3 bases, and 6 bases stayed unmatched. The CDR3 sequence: CASRGPGLAEETQYF. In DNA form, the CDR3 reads TGTGCCAGCAGGGGGCCGGGACTAGCGGAAGAGACCCAGTACTTC.

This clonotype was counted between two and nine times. The CDR3 nucleotides are TGTGCCAGCAGAGCCCCGACCTGGGGGAACACTGAAGCTTTCTTT. Translating it yields CASRAPTWGNTEAFF. The chain links TRBV27 to TRBJ1-1, with D uncertain. V was trimmed by 6 bases and J by 1 base, leaving 15 bases between them. This CDR3 has 15 amino acids. Germline V gene lookup returns CDR1 MNHEY and CDR2 SMNVEV (reference sequence).

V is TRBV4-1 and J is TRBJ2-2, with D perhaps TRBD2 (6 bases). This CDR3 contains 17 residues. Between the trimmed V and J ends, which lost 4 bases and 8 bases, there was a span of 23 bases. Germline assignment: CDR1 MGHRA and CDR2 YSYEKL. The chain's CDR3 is CASSRRPLSGVGGELFF. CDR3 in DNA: TGCGCCAGCAGCCGACGACCCCTGTCGGGGGTAGGGGGGGAGCTGTTTTTT.

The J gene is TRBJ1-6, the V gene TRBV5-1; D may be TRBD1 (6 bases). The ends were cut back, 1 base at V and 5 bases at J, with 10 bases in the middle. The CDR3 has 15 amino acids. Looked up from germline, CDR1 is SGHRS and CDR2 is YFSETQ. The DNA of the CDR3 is TGCGCCAGCAGCTTGTCGCAGGGGAATAATTCACCCCTCCACTTT. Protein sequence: CASSLSQGNNSPLHF.

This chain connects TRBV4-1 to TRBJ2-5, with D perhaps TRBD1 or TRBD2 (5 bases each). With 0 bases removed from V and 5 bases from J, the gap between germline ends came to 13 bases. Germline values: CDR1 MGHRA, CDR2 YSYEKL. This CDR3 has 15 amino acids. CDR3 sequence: CASSQDGTFGETQYF. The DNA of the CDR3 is TGCGCCAGCAGCCAAGATGGGACGTTCGGTGAGACCCAGTACTTC.

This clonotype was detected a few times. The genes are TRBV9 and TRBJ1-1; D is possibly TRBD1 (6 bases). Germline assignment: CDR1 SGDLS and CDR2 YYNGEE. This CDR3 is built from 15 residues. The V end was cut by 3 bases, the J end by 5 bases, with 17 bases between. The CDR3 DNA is TGTGCCAGCAGCGCCCAAGGGGGGAGTTGGACTGAAGCTTTCTTT. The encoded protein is CASSAQGGSWTEAFF.

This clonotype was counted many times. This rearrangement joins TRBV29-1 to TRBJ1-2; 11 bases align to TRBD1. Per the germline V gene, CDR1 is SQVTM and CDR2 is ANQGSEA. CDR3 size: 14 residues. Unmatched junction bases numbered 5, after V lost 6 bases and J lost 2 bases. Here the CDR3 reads CSVTGTGGNYGYTF. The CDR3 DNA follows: TGCAGCGTAACCGGGACAGGGGGGAACTATGGCTACACCTTC.

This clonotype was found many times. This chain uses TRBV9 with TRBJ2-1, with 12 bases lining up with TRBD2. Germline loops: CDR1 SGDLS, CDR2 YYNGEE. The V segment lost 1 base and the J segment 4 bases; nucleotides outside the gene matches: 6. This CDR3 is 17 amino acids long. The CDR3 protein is CASSVSASGRVYNEQFF. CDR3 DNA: TGTGCCAGCAGCGTAAGCGCTAGCGGGAGGGTTTACAATGAGCAGTTCTTC. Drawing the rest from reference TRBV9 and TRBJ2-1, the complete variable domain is DSGVTQTPKHLITATGQRVTLRCSPRSGDLSVYWYQQSLDQGLQFLIQYYNGEERAKGNILERFSAQQFPDLHSELNLSSLELGDSALYFCASSVSASGRVYNEQFFGPGTRLTVL.

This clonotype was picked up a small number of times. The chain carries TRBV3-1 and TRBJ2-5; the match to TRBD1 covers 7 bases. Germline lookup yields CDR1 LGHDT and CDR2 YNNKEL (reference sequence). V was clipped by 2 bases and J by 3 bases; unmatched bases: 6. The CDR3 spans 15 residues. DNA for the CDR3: TGTGCCAGCAGCCAAACTCCGGGACAGAAAGAGACCCAGTACTTC. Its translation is CASSQTPGQKETQYF.

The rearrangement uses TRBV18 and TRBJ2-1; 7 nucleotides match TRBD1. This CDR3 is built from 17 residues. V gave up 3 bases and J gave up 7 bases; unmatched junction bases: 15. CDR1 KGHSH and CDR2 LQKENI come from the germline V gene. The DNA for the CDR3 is TGTGCCAGCTCACCCCTAGGTGGAGCAGGGGGAACGAATGAGCAGTTCTTC. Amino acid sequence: CASSPLGGAGGTNEQFF.

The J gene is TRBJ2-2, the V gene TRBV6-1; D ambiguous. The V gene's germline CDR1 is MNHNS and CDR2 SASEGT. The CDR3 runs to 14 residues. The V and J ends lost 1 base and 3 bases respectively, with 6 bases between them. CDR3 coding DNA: TGTGCCAGCAGTGAAGGGCAGTACACCGGGGAGCTGTTTTTT. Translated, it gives CASSEGQYTGELFF.

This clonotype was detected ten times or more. The CDR3 loop is CASSRTRERPDTQYF. CDR3 coding DNA: TGTGCCAGCAGTCGGACTAGAGAGCGGCCAGATACGCAGTATTTT. The chain couples TRBV2 to TRBJ2-3; 7 bases are a match to TRBD2. Trimming took 5 bases from V and 4 from J; bases not matched to a gene: 9. The CDR3 extends over 15 amino acids. Per the germline V gene, CDR1 is SNHLY and CDR2 is FYNNEI.

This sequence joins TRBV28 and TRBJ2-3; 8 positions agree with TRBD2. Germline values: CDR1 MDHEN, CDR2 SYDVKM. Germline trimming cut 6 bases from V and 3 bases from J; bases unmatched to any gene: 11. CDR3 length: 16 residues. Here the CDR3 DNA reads TGTGCCAGCAGCCCGACTAGCGTGGGCTCAACAGATACGCAGTATTTT. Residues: CASSPTSVGSTDTQYF. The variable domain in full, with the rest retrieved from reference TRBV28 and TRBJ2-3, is DVKVTQSSRYLVKRTGEKVFLECVQDMDHENMFWYRQDPGLGLRLIYFSYDVKMKEKGDIPEGYSVSREKKERFSLILESASTNQTSMYLCASSPTSVGSTDTQYFGPGTRLTVL.

As DNA, the CDR3 is TGTGCCAGCAGTGATGGGTGGGACACCGGGGAGCTGTTTTTT. This sequence encodes CASSDGWDTGELFF. The chain uses TRBV2 and TRBJ2-2; D call uncertain. Trimming removed 3 bases from V and 3 bases from J, with 8 bases in between. The CDR3 covers 14 residues. Per the germline V gene, CDR1 is SNHLY and CDR2 is FYNNEI.

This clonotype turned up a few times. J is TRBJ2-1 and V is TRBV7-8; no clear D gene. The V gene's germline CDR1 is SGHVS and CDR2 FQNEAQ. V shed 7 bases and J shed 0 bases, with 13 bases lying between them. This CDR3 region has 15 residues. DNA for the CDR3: TGTGCCAGCAACGCTCCGGCCCTCTCCTACAATGAGCAGTTCTTC. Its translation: CASNAPALSYNEQFF.